This note documents a single T cell receptor (beta chain) sequence. Antigen specificity is unknown. This entry belongs to a study of cytomegalovirus exposure and HLA in healthy donors. Across the study: Roughly 85 million unique TCRs from HLA-typed donors made up an early data release.

Study outcomes and limitations: Follow-up analysis later connected one missense variant in DCLRE1C with trimming of TCR beta V- and J-genes. Sequencing depth across donors, presence/absence analyses assumed, was roughly uniform. Of the V segments, some could not be distinguished, including TRBV6-2 and TRBV6-3, and were excluded.

This CDR3 spans 19 amino acids. PCR employed 60 Vbeta and 13 Jbeta primers. Repertoires were generated with immunoSEQ multiplex PCR, while TCRdb's copy carries only in-frame clones and drops some. The sample shows approximately 150,000 clones, approximately 80% of them seen only once. This sequence originates from a man between 35 and 55 years old in good health and CMV-seronegative. The sample comprised PBMCs. The chain is built from TRBV21-1 and TRBJ1-4. TRBV21-1 is a recognized pseudogene. In DNA, the CDR3 is TGTGCCAGCAGCAAAAGGGGGGGAAGGGGCCATGCAACTAATGAAAAACTGTTTTTT. It codes for CASSKRGGRGHATNEKLFF.